This entry lists 24 T cell receptor beta chains sequenced from one sample in a study of blood T cell repertoires in COVID-19 (TCRdb year 2020). The library was prepared using the immunoSEQ multiplex PCR assay. Entries here come from immuneACCESS through TCRdb and include only in-frame sequences with V and J called. Some clones fail to appear in such tables; in the studies checked, an unresolved V gene covers under half of the shortfall, and the cause of the remainder is unknown. This sample gives 400,000 to 500,000 clones in total; around nine tenths of them show up just once. The ten top clones hold less than 2% of the sample. Specimen: PBMCs or T cells enriched from blood (not recorded which). The receptor source for this set is a woman between 40 and 50 years old who had recovered from COVID-19.

The chain recombines TRBV5-4 with TRBJ2-1; TRBD2 might be the D (6 bases). Germline CDR1 and CDR2: SGHNT and YYREEE (reference sequence). This CDR3 region has 15 residues. Deletions cut 0 bases from V and 2 bases from J, with 9 bases between. Here the CDR3 reads CASSLGEAPYNEQFF. In DNA form, the CDR3 reads TGTGCCAGCAGCTTGGGGGAGGCCCCCTACAATGAGCAGTTCTTC.

This clone has only one observation. This chain connects TRBV7-8 to TRBJ1-2; 8 bases are a match to TRBD1. From germline, CDR1 is SGHVS and CDR2 FQNEAQ. The junction had 9 bases not matched to a gene; V was cut back by 1 base and J by 8 bases. This CDR3 region has 15 residues. CDR3 protein: CASSLDGQGAGGYTF. The DNA of the CDR3 is TGTGCCAGCAGCTTAGATGGGCAGGGGGCGGGCGGCTACACCTTC.

The chain couples TRBV20-1 to TRBJ2-1; 7 bases are a match to TRBD2. V shed 7 bases and J 9 bases; nucleotides not matched to a gene: 6. CDR1 and CDR2 from the germline V gene are DFQATT and SNEGSKA (reference sequence). The CDR3 runs 11 residues. CDR3 nucleotides: TGCAGTGTAGGGAGGGCTGGTGAGCAGTTCTTC. It specifies CSVGRAGEQFF.

This sequence joins TRBV6-4 and TRBJ2-1; 10 bases are a match to TRBD2. The CDR3 is made up of 17 amino acids. V lost 4 bases to trimming and J lost 6 bases; unmatched junction nucleotides: 12. Per the germline V gene, CDR1 is MRHNA and CDR2 is SNTAGT. The CDR3: CASSVGLAGALSNEQFF. For the CDR3, the DNA is TGTGCCAGCAGTGTAGGGCTAGCGGGAGCTTTGTCCAATGAGCAGTTCTTC.

J is TRBJ1-1 and V is TRBV21-1. TRBV21-1 is described as a pseudogene. This CDR3 has 17 residues. CDR3 coding DNA: TGTGCCAGCAGCAAAGACGGGGTGGGGAGTGCGGACACTGAAGCTTTCTTT. This sequence encodes CASSKDGVGSADTEAFF.

The V call is TRBV19, the J call TRBJ1-2; tentative D call: TRBD1 (5 bases). CDR1 LNHDA and CDR2 SQIVND come from the germline V gene (reference sequence). This CDR3 region has 16 residues. With 3 bases removed from V and 0 bases from J, the gap between germline ends came to 14 bases. The CDR3: CASSIFVGGANYGYTF. The CDR3 DNA sequence: TGTGCCAGTAGTATCTTCGTCGGGGGAGCTAACTATGGCTACACCTTC.

The CDR3 here is CSGHTGGRDTQYF. The CDR3, as DNA: TGCAGCGGCCATACAGGGGGAAGAGATACGCAGTATTTT. V and J are TRBV29-1 and TRBJ2-3, with TRBD1 matching over 8 bases. Trimming at V came to 7 bases and at J to 5 bases, leaving 8 bases not matched to a gene. CDR1 SQVTM and CDR2 ANQGSEA come from the germline V gene. This CDR3 comprises 13 residues.

This clone has a single count. This rearrangement joins TRBV15 to TRBJ2-3, with D perhaps TRBD1 (6 bases). The CDR3 has 15 amino acids. Germline V gives CDR1 LNHNV, CDR2 YYDKDF (reference sequence). V was shortened by 1 base and J by 0 bases, with 8 bases between the two germline ends. The CDR3 DNA reads TGTGCCACCAGCAGAGCAGGGGTCAGCACAGATACGCAGTATTTT. It is translated as CATSRAGVSTDTQYF.

The chain employs TRBV12-5 and TRBJ2-7, with a tentative D call TRBD2 (6 bases). The assigned J gene may be wrong: the sequence end matches TRBJ2-5 better. CDR1 and CDR2 from the germline V gene are LGHNT and FRNRAP. This CDR3 spans 13 amino acids. DNA of the CDR3: TGTGCTAGTGGTTTAACGAGCGGGGAGACCCAGTACTTC. It encodes CASGLTSGETQYF.

This clone was observed a handful of times. The chain has TRBV30 and TRBJ2-7, with 8 bases that match TRBD1. V lost 0 bases to trimming and J lost 3 bases; unmatched junction nucleotides: 16. The CDR3 is 18 amino acids. Per germline, CDR1 GTSNPN and CDR2 SVGIG (reference sequence). The CDR3 nucleotides read TGTGCCTGGAGTGTAACCCTCCGCAGGGGGCGAAGGAGCTACGAGCAGTACTTC. Protein sequence: CAWSVTLRRGRRSYEQYF.

The chain has TRBV7-2 and TRBJ2-7, with 9 bases that match TRBD2. Per the germline V gene, CDR1 is SGHTA and CDR2 is FQGNSA. V gave up 1 base and J gave up 0 bases; unmatched junction bases: 7. The CDR3 covers 17 residues. For the CDR3, the DNA is TGTGCCAGCAGCTTAGGTTTGCCTAGCGGGGCCTCCTACGAGCAGTACTTC. It encodes CASSLGLPSGASYEQYF.

This clone appeared a few times. J is TRBJ1-1 and V is TRBV27; TRBD1 is a possible D gene (5 bases). This CDR3 region has 13 residues. Trimming took off 4 bases at V and 6 bases at J, with 12 bases between the two ends. Looked up from germline, CDR1 is MNHEY and CDR2 is SMNVEV (reference sequence). For the CDR3, the DNA is TGTGCCAGCAGTTCGAACGGACACGCTGAAGCTTTCTTT. This codes for CASSSNGHAEAFF.

This clone was seen once. The chain uses TRBV6-4 and TRBJ2-2; the match to TRBD2 covers 8 bases. Germline trimming cut 1 base from V and 6 bases from J; bases unmatched to any gene: 4. The CDR3 has 15 amino acids. CDR1 and CDR2 from the germline V gene are MRHNA and SNTAGT. CDR3 in DNA: TGTGCCAGCAGTGACTGGGCGGGAGGTTCCGGGGAGCTGTTTTTT. Translated, it gives CASSDWAGGSGELFF.

The chain has TRBV10-3 and TRBJ1-1, with TRBD1 matching over 7 bases. V lost 2 bases, J lost 0 bases, and 6 bases stayed unmatched. The germline V gene encodes CDR1 ENHRY and CDR2 SYGVKD. The CDR3 covers 16 residues. This CDR3 reads CAISEGQVTMNTEAFF. The CDR3 DNA follows: TGTGCCATCAGTGAGGGACAGGTTACTATGAACACTGAAGCTTTCTTT.

This clone has only one observation. The chain carries TRBV5-4 and TRBJ2-2; 8 bases fit TRBD2. The CDR3 consists of 15 residues. CDR1 and CDR2 from the germline V gene are SGHNT and YYREEE (reference sequence). The V segment lost 0 bases and the J segment 5 bases; nucleotides outside the gene matches: 3. In DNA form, the CDR3 reads TGTGCCAGCAGCTTGGACGGGACTAGAACCGGGGAGCTGTTTTTT. As protein: CASSLDGTRTGELFF.

This clone was observed a few times. The chain carries TRBV7-8 and TRBJ1-4; the match to TRBD1 covers 7 bases. The CDR3 is made up of 15 amino acids. In germline, CDR1 is SGHVS, CDR2 FQNEAQ. The junction had 9 bases not matched to a gene; V was cut back by 3 bases and J by 8 bases. The CDR3 protein is CASSFYRGKEEKLFF. Written as DNA, the CDR3 is TGTGCCAGCAGCTTCTACAGGGGTAAAGAGGAAAAACTGTTTTTT. Full variable domain (remainder filled in from reference TRBV7-8 and TRBJ1-4): GAGVSQSPRYKVAKRGQDVALRCDPISGHVSLFWYQQALGQGPEFLTYFQNEAQLDKSGLPSDRFFAERPEGSVSTLKIQRTQQEDSAVYLCASSFYRGKEEKLFFGSGTQLSVL.

The chain uses TRBV30 and TRBJ1-4; 12 positions agree with TRBD1. The germline gives CDR1 GTSNPN, CDR2 SVGIG (reference sequence). With 7 bases clipped from V and 0 bases from J, the junction kept 6 bases outside the gene matches. CDR3 size: 16 residues. In nucleotides, the CDR3 is TGTGCCTACCCGGGACAGGGGGCGACAACTAATGAAAAACTGTTTTTT. The encoded protein is CAYPGQGATTNEKLFF.

J is TRBJ2-1 and V is TRBV6-2 or TRBV6-3; D is unresolved. CDR3 size: 13 residues. Germline lookup yields CDR1 MNHEY and CDR2 SVGEGT. Trimming took 2 bases from V and 4 from J, leaving 6 bases between them. The CDR3 here is CASSYQEYNEQFF. CDR3 DNA: TGTGCCAGCAGTTACCAGGAATACAATGAGCAGTTCTTC.

The chain employs TRBV9 and TRBJ2-1; the D is unclear. CDR3 length equals 15 residues. CDR1 SGDLS and CDR2 YYNGEE come from the germline V gene. The germline V and J ends were trimmed by 3 bases and 4 bases, with 14 bases remaining between them. CDR3 DNA sequence: TGTGCCAGCAGCGCAGGTCTGACAATTTACAATGAGCAGTTCTTC. Translated: CASSAGLTIYNEQFF.

The chain is built from TRBV9 and TRBJ1-1, with 7 bases matching TRBD1. Germline-derived CDR1 and CDR2 are SGDLS and YYNGEE. J lost 7 bases, V lost 0 bases, and 3 bases had no gene match. The CDR3 is made up of 13 amino acids. DNA of the CDR3: TGTGCCAGCAGCGTAGATAGGGACAGTGAAGCTTTCTTT. Protein: CASSVDRDSEAFF.

This chain joins TRBV14 and TRBJ2-1; 7 bases align to TRBD2. Germline CDR1 is SGHDN and CDR2 is FVKESK. This CDR3 comprises 16 residues. J was trimmed by 9 bases and V by 2 bases; bases with no gene match: 13. Here the CDR3 reads CASSQLNAGVPLEQFF. Here the CDR3 DNA reads TGTGCCAGCAGCCAACTGAACGCGGGAGTTCCGCTTGAGCAGTTCTTC.

The genes are TRBV2 and TRBJ2-6, with 10 bases that match TRBD1. CDR3 length equals 17 residues. From germline, CDR1 is SNHLY and CDR2 FYNNEI. J lost 0 bases, V lost 7 bases, and 6 bases had no gene match. For the CDR3, the DNA is TGTGCCAGCACGATGGGACAGGGGTCCTCTGGGGCCAACGTCCTGACTTTC. Encoded protein: CASTMGQGSSGANVLTF.

The chain couples TRBV25-1 to TRBJ2-3; weak D call: TRBD1 (5 bases). Between the trimmed V and J ends, which lost 4 bases and 4 bases, there was a span of 15 bases. The CDR3 covers 15 residues. The germline CDR1 and CDR2 sequences are MGHDK and SYGVNS. CDR3 DNA: TGTGCCAGCAGTGGACCAGGGTACTGGGCAGATACGCAGTATTTT. Amino acid sequence: CASSGPGYWADTQYF.

The V call is TRBV23-1, the J call TRBJ2-7; weak D call: TRBD1 (6 bases). TRBV23-1 is identified as an open reading frame with a role that is uncertain. Trimming removed 4 bases from V and 2 bases from J, with 18 bases in between. The CDR3 is 16 amino acids. The chain's CDR3 is CASSLTRTALPYEQYF. CDR3 DNA: TGCGCCAGCAGTCTGACCAGGACAGCCCTACCCTACGAGCAGTACTTC.